These T cell receptor beta chains were read from a single sample in a study of shared clonotypes between healthy human individuals. Assay: immunoSEQ multiplex PCR; the TCRdb copy retains only in-frame clones and omits some. The data show roughly 2 million clones, approximately 94% seen once. The sample taken for sequencing was naive CD4+ T cells sorted from blood. The receptor source for this set is a man younger than 30 in good health. The CDR3 runs from the conserved cysteine through the conserved F or W. The D gene is left open where the match is weak. Only part of the rows carry a size: once, few, many, or a class if the clone is expanded.

NA	TRBV10-3	TRBJ2-3	NA	TGTGCCATCAGGGCAGTGGGTTCACACGATACGCAGTATTTT	CAIRAVGSHDTQYF
NA	TRBV6-6	TRBJ1-4	NA	TGTGCCAGCAGCTCCGACGGGAATGAAAAACTGTTTTTT	CASSSDGNEKLFF
TRBD1	TRBV28	TRBJ1-4	NA	TGTGCCAGCAGTTCGCCGGGACAGGGGGATGAAAAACTGTTTTTT	CASSSPGQGDEKLFF
TRBD1	TRBV19	TRBJ1-1	NA	TGTGCCAGTAGTAGTGACAGGGAGTGGACTGAAGCTTTCTTT	CASSSDREWTEAFF
NA	TRBV5-1	TRBJ2-1	once	TGCGCCAGCAGCTTGCTTTCTAGCGCAGGGGACTGGGGTGAGCAGTTCTTC	CASSLLSSAGDWGEQFF
NA	TRBV2	TRBJ1-3	NA	TGTGCCAGCACCAGGACGGTCTCTGGAAACACCATATATTTT	CASTRTVSGNTIYF
NA	TRBV11-2	TRBJ2-5	NA	TGTGCCAGCAGCGCCCTGAGCTGGGAGAAAGAGACCCAGTACTTC	CASSALSWEKETQYF
TRBD1	TRBV6-5	TRBJ1-5	NA	TGTGCCAGCAGTTACTCGGACAGGGGAAGCCCCCAGCATTTT	CASSYSDRGSPQHF
TRBD1	TRBV25-1	TRBJ2-7	NA	TGTGCCAGCAGTTTTATACAGGGGCGGCCGCACGAGCAGTACTTC	CASSFIQGRPHEQYF
NA	TRBV29-1	TRBJ1-2	NA	TGCAGCGCTGTCCGGACGGGGTATGGCTACACCTTC	CSAVRTGYGYTF
NA	TRBV11-3	TRBJ2-7	NA	TGTGCCAGCAGCCAGGGGGGCCACGAGCAGTACTTC	CASSQGGHEQYF
TRBD1	TRBV6-5	TRBJ1-2	NA	TGTGCCAGCAGTTACCTCCGGGACAGTAACTATGGCTACACCTTC	CASSYLRDSNYGYTF
NA	TRBV6-1	TRBJ2-2	NA	TGTGCCAGCAGTGAAGCGCTCCCACCCACCGGGGAGCTGTTTTTT	CASSEALPPTGELFF
TRBD1	TRBV6-6	TRBJ1-2	NA	TGTGCCAGCAGTGGACAGGGGGCTGTCTTTGGCTACACCTTC	CASSGQGAVFGYTF
NA	TRBV27	TRBJ2-5	NA	TGTGCCAGCATTCCACCCCGGGCAGATTCCCAAGAGACCCAGTACTTC	CASIPPRADSQETQYF
TRBD1	TRBV11-2	TRBJ1-2	NA	TGTGCCAGCAGCTCAATTTTGGGGAGGGGACAGGGATATGGCTACACCTTC	CASSSILGRGQGYGYTF
NA	TRBV19	TRBJ1-2	NA	TGTGCCAGTAGTGAACCCTTGTGGAACTATGGCTACACCTTC	CASSEPLWNYGYTF
NA	TRBV18	TRBJ2-5	NA	TGTGCCAGCTCACCGCTGGCATCATTAGCGGAAGAGACCCAGTACTTC	CASSPLASLAEETQYF
NA	TRBV12-5	TRBJ2-2	NA	TGTGCTAGTGGTTTGTTATCAGGGAACACCGGGGAGCTGTTTTTT	CASGLLSGNTGELFF
NA	TRBV7-8	TRBJ2-7	NA	TGTGCCAGCAGCTTAGATTTGGGGGAGCAGTACTTC	CASSLDLGEQYF
NA	TRBV5-1	TRBJ2-5	NA	TGCGCCAGCAGCTTGGCTGGGTTGGAGACCCAGTACTTC	CASSLAGLETQYF
TRBD1	TRBV5-4	TRBJ2-7	NA	TGTGCCAGCCAAGACAGGGGGTACGAGCAGTACTTC	CASQDRGYEQYF
NA	TRBV5-6	TRBJ1-1	NA	TGTGCCAGCAGTTCCGGGAGGAACACTGAAGCTTTCTTT	CASSSGRNTEAFF
TRBD1	TRBV7-2	TRBJ1-5	NA	TGTGCCAGCAGCCCAGGACAGGGGGCGCTTGGACAGCCCCAGCATTTT	CASSPGQGALGQPQHF
TRBD1	TRBV15	TRBJ2-7	once	TGTGCCACCAGCAGAGTGGACAGGGGCAGGTACGAGCAGTACTTC	CATSRVDRGRYEQYF
NA	TRBV21-1	TRBJ1-6	NA	TGTGCCAGCAGCAGCGACAGAGAACGACTAGGTTCACCCCTCCACTTT	CASSSDRERLGSPLHF
NA	TRBV2	TRBJ2-3	NA	TGTGCCAGCAGAGGGGAGTTCACAGATACGCAGTATTTT	CASRGEFTDTQYF
NA	TRBV28	TRBJ1-2	NA	TGTGCCAGCACCACCTTCTATGGCTACACCTTC	CASTTFYGYTF
NA	TRBV2	TRBJ1-3	NA	TGTGCCAGCACACTTCTACCTGGAAACACCATATATTTT	CASTLLPGNTIYF
TRBD2	TRBV29-1	TRBJ2-1	once	TGCAGCGTTGAGGGACTAGCGGGGGAAACCATCTCCTACAATGAGCAGTTCTTC	CSVEGLAGETISYNEQFF
TRBD1	TRBV11-2	TRBJ2-7	NA	TGTGCCAGCAGCCCCAGGGGGTCAACCTCGGGCGAGCAGTACTTC	CASSPRGSTSGEQYF
TRBD1	TRBV18	TRBJ2-7	NA	TGTGCCAGCTCGACAGCTCCCCGGGACAGACGCTACGAGCAGTACTTC	CASSTAPRDRRYEQYF
TRBD2	TRBV2	TRBJ2-7	NA	TGTGCCAGCAGAGACGGGACTAGCGGATTCTACGAGCAGTACTTC	CASRDGTSGFYEQYF
TRBD1	TRBV27	TRBJ2-7	NA	TGTGCCAGCAGGCCAAAGAGGACAGGTTACTCCTACGAGCAGTACTTC	CASRPKRTGYSYEQYF
NA	TRBV20-1	TRBJ1-1	NA	TGCAGTGCTAGTTCCGGGGAAGCTTTCTTT	CSASSGEAFF
TRBD1	TRBV19	TRBJ1-6	NA	TGTGCCAGTAGTGTACAGGGGGGAAATTCACCCCTCCACTTT	CASSVQGGNSPLHF
TRBD2	TRBV6-5	TRBJ2-7	NA	TGTGCCAGCAGTTACTCTAGCGGGACTACCTACGAGCAGTACTTC	CASSYSSGTTYEQYF
NA	TRBV30	TRBJ1-4	NA	TGTGCCTGGAAGGTCCCTAATCCGGGTAATGAAAAACTGTTTTTT	CAWKVPNPGNEKLFF
TRBD2	TRBV28	TRBJ2-2	NA	TGTGCCAGCAGTTTTGGCGACCCACTAGCGGGGCCTACGGGCGGGGAGCTGTTTTTT	CASSFGDPLAGPTGGELFF
TRBD1	TRBV6-1	TRBJ2-1	NA	TGTGCCAGCAGTGAAGACCTTCTTACAGGGGGTTTCTACAATGAGCAGTTCTTC	CASSEDLLTGGFYNEQFF
TRBD1	TRBV9	TRBJ1-2	NA	TGTGCCAGCAGCGTAGGGGACAGGGATAGTGGCTATGGCTACACCTTC	CASSVGDRDSGYGYTF
NA	TRBV18	TRBJ1-4	NA	TGTGCCAGCTCACCACCGAATGGGGGGCCGAGCTCAACTAATGAAAAACTGTTTTTT	CASSPPNGGPSSTNEKLFF
NA	TRBV7-6	TRBJ1-2	NA	TGTGCCAACGTAATAGCCCTACTCTATGGCTACACCTTC	CANVIALLYGYTF
TRBD2	TRBV5-5	TRBJ2-2	NA	TGTGCCAGCAGCGGGACTAGCGGGAGGGCCCTCGGGGAGCTGTTTTTT	CASSGTSGRALGELFF
NA	TRBV6-1	TRBJ2-5	NA	TGTGCCAGCAGTGAAACGGTCTATATTAACGGAGAGACCCAGTACTTC	CASSETVYINGETQYF
NA	TRBV19	TRBJ1-5	once	TGTGCCAGTAGTAGTCAGGGGCTGTGGGATCAGCCCCAGCATTTT	CASSSQGLWDQPQHF
NA	TRBV5-5	TRBJ1-4	once	TGTGCCAGCACCCGGGGTGGGCTGTTCGATGAAAAACTGTTTTTT	CASTRGGLFDEKLFF
NA	TRBV2	TRBJ1-1	NA	TGTGCCAGCAGTGAAGCGCGGGGGAAGAGTGCTTTCTTT	CASSEARGKSAFF
TRBD1	TRBV18	TRBJ2-7	NA	TGTGCCAGCTCACCGAGGAGGGACAGGGAAAACGAGCAGTACTTC	CASSPRRDRENEQYF
NA	TRBV18	TRBJ2-7	NA	TGTGCCAGCTCACCACCGATGCAGATGGACTACGAGCAGTACTTC	CASSPPMQMDYEQYF
TRBD2	TRBV5-6	TRBJ2-1	NA	TGTGCCAGCAGCTTCGGACTAGCGGGGGGTAGCAATGAGCAGTTCTTC	CASSFGLAGGSNEQFF
NA	TRBV5-1	TRBJ1-4	NA	TGCGCCAGCAGCTTGCGCGGGAGAAATGAAAAACTGTTTTTT	CASSLRGRNEKLFF
NA	TRBV10-3	TRBJ1-5	NA	TGTGCCATCAGTGAAGGACAACCCCCGCCCCAGCATTTT	CAISEGQPPPQHF
NA	TRBV5-4	TRBJ2-5	NA	TGTGCCAGCAGCCGGGACCGCGAGACCCAGTACTTC	CASSRDRETQYF
NA	TRBV11-2	TRBJ1-2	NA	TGTGCCAGCAGCTTGGACACCGGGTTCTTAGCTAACTATGGCTACACCTTC	CASSLDTGFLANYGYTF